Shown below are 18 T cell receptor beta chains from a single sample sequenced in a study of T cells in Graves' hyperthyroidism and ophthalmopathy. There were TCR beta CDR3 regions amplified from RNA transcripts. Carried out on the TCR CDR3, a first-round RT-PCR used the HTBI primer set. From the multiplex PCR reads, TCRdb called clonotypes with MiXCR, one entry per CDR3 protein. The sample consists of hundreds of thousands of distinct CDR3 sequences, 14% of them appearing once. Sample: blood. These receptor sequences come from a woman between 45 and 65 years old with Graves' ophthalmopathy.

With respect to this clonotype: Germline is not matched at one junction end, which may reflect a read error. The chain is built from TRBV7-6 and TRBJ2-7; 10 bases are a match to TRBD1. The germline V gene encodes CDR1 SGHVS and CDR2 FNYEAQ. CDR3 length equals 15 residues. The CDR3 region is CASSVAGTGVYEQYF. The CDR3 DNA follows: TGTGCCAGCAGCGTAGCTGGGACAGGGGTGTACGAGCAGTACTTC.

Details on this clonotype: Being one base from a much bigger clone, this may be a read error. Written as DNA, the CDR3 is TGTGCCAGCAGCTTTACGACTAGCGGGAGCTCCTACAATGAGCAGTTCTTC. Its translation: CASSFTTSGSSYNEQFF. The chain couples TRBV7-3 to TRBJ2-1; 12 bases agree with TRBD2. Trimming removed 3 bases from V and 0 bases from J; junction bases left unmatched: 3. CDR1 and CDR2 (germline): SGHTA, FQGTGA. The CDR3 contains 17 residues.

The table lists this clonotype with many counts. This chain uses TRBV2 with TRBJ2-1; 13 bases are shared with TRBD2. Germline V gene lookup returns CDR1 SNHLY and CDR2 FYNNEI. The CDR3 contains 15 residues. The V gene end was trimmed by 6 bases and the J gene end by 6 bases; junction bases not matched to a gene: 5. The DNA for the CDR3 is TGTGCCAGCAGCCCCGGACTAGCGGGAGCCAATGAGCAGTTCTTC. Translation gives CASSPGLAGANEQFF.

This clonotype was counted at least ten times. The chain is built from TRBV6-2 or TRBV6-3 and TRBJ2-3; no clear D. Trimming took off 0 bases at V and 3 bases at J, with 19 bases between the two ends. This CDR3 is 18 amino acids long. The germline V gene has CDR1 MNHEY and CDR2 SVGEGT. CDR3 protein: CASSYSWDMILLTDTQYF. CDR3 bases: TGTGCCAGCAGTTACTCATGGGATATGATCCTTTTGACAGATACGCAGTATTTT.

This clonotype was recorded many times. The V call is TRBV20-1, the J call TRBJ2-3; D not resolved. CDR1 is DFQATT and CDR2 is SNEGSKA in the germline V gene (reference sequence). CDR3 length equals 13 residues. With 4 bases removed from V and 2 bases from J, the gap between germline ends came to 10 bases. CDR3 amino acids: CSANYRPTDTQYF. In DNA, the CDR3 is TGCAGTGCTAACTACCGACCCACAGATACGCAGTATTTT.

The sample holds many counts of this clonotype. The CDR3: CSASSWGLSYEQYF. CDR3 nucleotide sequence: TGCAGTGCTAGTTCTTGGGGACTTTCCTACGAGCAGTACTTC. V usage is TRBV20-1 and J usage is TRBJ2-7; D is possibly TRBD2 (6 bases). This CDR3 has 14 residues. CDR1 is DFQATT, CDR2 SNEGSKA, per germline (reference sequence). V was trimmed by 3 bases and J by 1 base, leaving 13 bases between them.

The sample holds many counts of this clonotype. The J gene is TRBJ2-7, the V gene TRBV3-1, with 10 bases matching TRBD1. V shed 0 bases, J shed 9 bases, and the junction held 8 bases outside the gene matches. This CDR3 comprises 15 residues. The germline V gene encodes CDR1 LGHDT and CDR2 YNNKEL (reference sequence). The CDR3 DNA reads as TGTGCCAGCAGCCAAGATTCCGGGACAGGGGATGTGCAGTACTTC. Its protein is CASSQDSGTGDVQYF.

This chain connects TRBV4-2 to TRBJ2-7; a possible D gene is TRBD1 (6 bases). V shed 0 bases and J shed 3 bases, with 21 bases lying between them. The CDR3 spans 18 residues. Per the germline V gene, CDR1 is LGHNA and CDR2 is YNFKEQ. The CDR3 DNA follows: TGTGCCAGCAGCCAAGATTTGCAGGGGTGGGTAGGGGACTACGAGCAGTACTTC. Encoded protein: CASSQDLQGWVGDYEQYF.

Only a few counts were recorded for this clonotype. CDR3 in DNA: TGTGCCAGTAGTATAGAACGTTACTCTGGAAACACCATATATTTT. It specifies CASSIERYSGNTIYF. The chain uses TRBV19 and TRBJ1-3; D not resolved. The V end was cut by 0 bases, the J end by 0 bases, with 6 bases between. Germline CDR1 is LNHDA and CDR2 is SQIVND (reference sequence). The length of the CDR3 is 15 residues.

The sample holds many counts of this clonotype. This CDR3 is CASSPPVGQSSYNEQFF. The CDR3 DNA sequence: TGTGCCAGCTCACCCCCGGTGGGCCAAAGCTCCTACAATGAGCAGTTCTTC. The rearrangement uses TRBV18 and TRBJ2-1, with D unclear. V dropped 3 bases and J dropped 0 bases, with 15 bases sitting between them. CDR1 is KGHSH, CDR2 LQKENI, per germline. This CDR3 is built from 17 residues.

This clonotype was seen repeatedly, ten times or more. The gene calls are TRBV7-2 and TRBJ2-7; TRBD2 matches 15 bases. With V trimmed by 5 bases and J by 7 bases, 9 bases remained unmatched. CDR3 length: 16 residues. The germline V gene encodes CDR1 SGHTA and CDR2 FQGNSA. The CDR3 nucleotides read TGTGCCAGCAGCAGCAGATCCGGGACTAGCGGGAGGGAGCAGTACTTC. Its protein product is CASSSRSGTSGREQYF.

Comment on this clonotype: Just one base apart from a much larger clone, this may be a read error. This chain uses TRBV7-2 with TRBJ1-5; weak D call: TRBD1 (6 bases). This CDR3 comprises 14 residues. Between the trimmed V and J ends, which lost 3 bases and 7 bases, there was a span of 13 bases. Germline CDR1 and CDR2: SGHTA and FQGNSA. The CDR3 DNA is TGTACCAGCAGCTTGGGGGGCTCTGGGCAGCCCCAGCATTTT. It codes for CTSSLGGSGQPQHF.

The CDR3 nucleotides are TGTGCCAGCCACGTCTATGGGTTGGATAAAAAACTGTTTTTT. The encoded protein is CASHVYGLDKKLFF. This sequence joins TRBV6-1 and TRBJ1-4; no clear D gene. V shed 8 bases and J shed 9 bases, with 19 bases lying between them. Germline CDR1 MNHNS, CDR2 SASEGT. The CDR3 spans 14 residues.

There are a few counts of this clonotype. The chain recombines TRBV6-2 or TRBV6-3 with TRBJ1-1; D is unresolved. V shed 0 bases and J shed 5 bases, with 10 bases lying between them. CDR1 is MNHEY, CDR2 SVGEGT, per germline. The CDR3 sequence is 14 residues long. Written as DNA, the CDR3 is TGTGCCAGCAGTTACTCCGGACTTGCAACTGAAGCTTTCTTT. Amino acids: CASSYSGLATEAFF.

This clonotype was recorded at least ten times. The chain is built from TRBV28 and TRBJ2-5; 12 bases are a match to TRBD2. CDR1 and CDR2 from the germline V gene are MDHEN and SYDVKM. Trimming cost V 7 bases and J 1 base; bases outside gene matches: 4. The CDR3 length is 15 residues. The CDR3 sequence is CASTTSGGTQETQYF. The CDR3 DNA sequence: TGTGCCAGCACTACTAGCGGGGGGACCCAAGAGACCCAGTACTTC.

Regarding this clonotype: A read error is possible here, since a much larger clone lies one base away. The CDR3 carries no conserved terminal phenylalanine or tryptophan, so it likely arises from a read error. The chain recombines TRBV7-3 with TRBJ2-7; TRBD1 matches 11 bases. The CDR3 totals 15 residues. The J segment lost 2 bases and the V segment lost 5 bases, leaving 5 bases of the junction unmatched. CDR1 is SGHTA, CDR2 FQGTGA, per germline. The CDR3 spells CASSHSGQGAYEQYL. As DNA, the CDR3 is TGTGCCAGCAGCCATTCGGGACAGGGGGCCTACGAGCAGTACCTC.

In its sample, this clonotype was seen a few times. This sequence may be a read error, since a much larger clone differs from it by one base. This CDR3 reads CASSVSGPGEETQYF. The CDR3 bases are TGTGCCAGCAGTGTTAGCGGGCCTGGTGAAGAGACCCAGTACTTC. The gene calls are TRBV7-3 and TRBJ2-5; 7 bases line up with TRBD2. V shed 6 bases and J 3 bases; nucleotides not matched to a gene: 10. CDR1 is SGHTA, CDR2 FQGTGA, per germline. There are 15 residues in the CDR3.

This chain joins TRBV6-5 and TRBJ2-7, with 9 bases identical to TRBD1. Trimming took 0 bases from V and 7 from J; bases not matched to a gene: 10. CDR3 size: 16 residues. Germline V lookup: CDR1 MNHEY, CDR2 SVGAGI. The CDR3 loop is CASSYSTGDRVGEQYF. Written as DNA, the CDR3 is TGTGCCAGCAGTTACTCGACTGGGGACAGGGTAGGTGAGCAGTACTTC.